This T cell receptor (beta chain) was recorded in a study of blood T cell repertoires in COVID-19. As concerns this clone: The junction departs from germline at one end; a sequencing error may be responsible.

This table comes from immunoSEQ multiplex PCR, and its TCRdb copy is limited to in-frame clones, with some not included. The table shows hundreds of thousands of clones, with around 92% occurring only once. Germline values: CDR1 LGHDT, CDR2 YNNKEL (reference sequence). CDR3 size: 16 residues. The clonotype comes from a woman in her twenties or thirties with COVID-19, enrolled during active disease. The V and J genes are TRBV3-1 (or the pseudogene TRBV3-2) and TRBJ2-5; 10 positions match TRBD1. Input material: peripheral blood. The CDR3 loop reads CASSQAMTGGLETQYF. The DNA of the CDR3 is TGTGCCAGTAGCCAAGCCATGACAGGGGGCTTGGAGACCCAGTACTTC.